These 18 T cell receptor beta chains came from one sample sequenced in a study of T cells after yellow fever vaccination. TCRdb reprocessed the 5' RACE reads via MiXCR and lists one record per CDR3 protein. The data show hundreds of thousands of distinct CDR3 sequences, about 6% seen once. The sequences come from PBMCs, collected 5 days after the yellow fever booster vaccination. These receptors all stem from a young man who received the YFV17D yellow fever vaccine.

This clonotype was counted ten times or more. The chain links TRBV7-2 to TRBJ2-7; no reliable D call. The germline gives CDR1 SGHTA, CDR2 FQGNSA. The CDR3 consists of 13 residues. Trimming took off 5 bases at V and 6 bases at J, with 14 bases between the two ends. The CDR3 here is CASSPAPRAEQYF. DNA of the CDR3: TGTGCCAGCAGCCCGGCGCCCCGGGCCGAGCAGTACTTC.

In regard to this clonotype: Given a much more abundant clone one base away, this may be a read error. This chain connects TRBV28 to TRBJ2-4, with a weak D call TRBD2 (5 bases). V lost 8 bases to trimming and J lost 15 bases, with 23 bases between them. CDR1 is MDHEN and CDR2 is SYDVKM in the germline V gene. There are 13 residues in the CDR3. Here the CDR3 DNA reads TGTGCCAGCTCACCTCACACACTAGGTGAGGGGTACTTC. Translating it yields CASSPHTLGEGYF.

The rearrangement links TRBV11-1 to TRBJ2-3; 10 bases match TRBD2. Germline V gene lookup returns CDR1 SGHAT and CDR2 FQDESV (reference sequence). CDR3 length equals 19 residues. Germline trimming cut 5 bases from V and 4 bases from J; bases unmatched to any gene: 18. The CDR3, as DNA: TGTGCCAGCAGCCCTCCCTTAGGGCTAGCGGGGGTTTGGGCAGATACGCAGTATTTT. It translates to CASSPPLGLAGVWADTQYF.

This clonotype was detected many times. This chain links TRBV20-1 with TRBJ2-5; D uncertain. Germline V gene data show CDR1 as DFQATT and CDR2 as SNEGSKA (reference sequence). Trimming took 0 bases from V and 7 from J, leaving 12 bases between them. CDR3 size: 13 residues. Here the CDR3 DNA reads TGCAGTGCTAGAGACGGCGGTCCGGGGACCCAGTACTTC. Its protein product is CSARDGGPGTQYF.

The V call is TRBV2, the J call TRBJ1-5, with TRBD1 as a possible D gene (5 bases). Germline V lookup: CDR1 SNHLY, CDR2 FYNNEI. CDR3 length: 14 amino acids. V was shortened by 6 bases and J by 2 bases, with 11 bases between the two germline ends. The CDR3 loop reads CASRGEIGNQPQHF. DNA for the CDR3: TGTGCCAGCAGAGGGGAAATTGGCAATCAGCCCCAGCATTTT.

This clonotype has ten or more counts. The chain links TRBV24-1 to TRBJ2-2; D is undetermined. The germline V gene encodes CDR1 KGHDR and CDR2 SFDVKD. V lost 9 bases and J lost 1, with 11 bases in between. This CDR3 is built from 14 residues. The CDR3: CATEFSRNTGELFF. The CDR3 region has the DNA TGTGCCACCGAGTTTAGCAGGAACACCGGGGAGCTGTTTTTT.

The chain employs TRBV7-9 and TRBJ2-2, with a possible D match to TRBD1 (5 bases). The V gene's germline CDR1 is SEHNR and CDR2 FQNEAQ (reference sequence). V lost 11 bases to trimming and J lost 5 bases, with 15 bases between them. The CDR3 spans 13 residues. The CDR3 nucleotides read TGTGCCGTCCTATCCAGGGCGACCGGGGAGCTGTTTTTT. Translating gives CAVLSRATGELFF. Full variable domain (outside the CDR3, taken from reference TRBV7-9 and TRBJ2-2): DTGVSQNPRHKITKRGQNVTFRCDPISEHNRLYWYRQTLGQGPEFLTYFQNEAQLEKSRLLSDRFSAERPKGSFSTLEIQRTEQGDSAMYLCAVLSRATGELFFGEGSRLTVL.

This clonotype was seen many times. CDR3 nucleotide sequence: TGTGCCAGCAGCAAAGCCCTCCCCGGGACTAGAAAGTCGGGCGAGCAGTACTTC. Protein: CASSKALPGTRKSGEQYF. This rearrangement joins TRBV21-1 to TRBJ2-7; the table names TRBD2, a call not compared with the DNA. TRBV21-1 is a pseudogene. The CDR3 has 18 amino acids.

This sequence joins TRBV6-1 and TRBJ2-7; D might be TRBD2 (5 bases). Germline assignment: CDR1 MNHNS and CDR2 SASEGT. The V end was cut by 6 bases, the J end by 7 bases, with 16 bases between. There are 13 residues in the CDR3. CDR3 nucleotide sequence: TGTGCCAGCAGGCGTACGGACTGGGAAGAGCAGTACTTC. It yields the protein CASRRTDWEEQYF.

The J gene is TRBJ2-7, the V gene TRBV6-5; D possibly corresponds to TRBD2 (6 bases). The CDR3 covers 14 residues. Trimming pared 2 bases from V and 4 bases from J, leaving 12 bases between. Germline V gives CDR1 MNHEY, CDR2 SVGAGI. CDR3 DNA: TGTGCCAGCAGTTACGCGGGGCAGCGATACGAGCAGTACTTC. Translation: CASSYAGQRYEQYF.

In its sample, this clonotype was seen many times. The chain employs TRBV6-5 and TRBJ2-1; D may match TRBD1 or TRBD2 (5 bases each). This CDR3 region has 14 residues. CDR1 MNHEY and CDR2 SVGAGI come from the germline V gene. The germline V and J ends were trimmed by 1 base and 4 bases, with 8 bases remaining between them. The CDR3 DNA is TGTGCCAGCAGTTACTGGGACGGGTACAATGAGCAGTTCTTC. It specifies CASSYWDGYNEQFF.

This clonotype appeared a few times. The chain combines TRBV18 with TRBJ2-3, with 9 bases that match TRBD2. This CDR3 is built from 15 residues. Germline CDR1 and CDR2: KGHSH and LQKENI. J gave up 2 bases and V 5 bases, and 5 bases lay outside the gene matches. CDR3 DNA: TGTGCCAGCTCAGCCTTAGCGGGAGACACAGATACGCAGTATTTT. Translating it yields CASSALAGDTDTQYF. Together with reference TRBV18 and TRBJ2-3, the CDR3 gives the full variable domain: NAGVMQNPRHLVRRRGQEARLRCSPMKGHSHVYWYRQLPEEGLKFMVYLQKENIIDESGMPKERFSAEFPKEGPSILRIQQVVRGDSAAYFCASSALAGDTDTQYFGPGTRLTVL.

This clonotype has only a few counts. The V and J genes are TRBV20-1 and TRBJ1-1; D not resolved. Trimming cost V 1 base and J 7 bases, with 13 bases left between them. The CDR3 runs 13 residues. Germline V CDR1 and CDR2: DFQATT, SNEGSKA (reference sequence). As DNA, the CDR3 is TGCAGTGCTAGAGTTCAAGGCGATATTGAAGCTTTCTTT. As protein: CSARVQGDIEAFF.

This clonotype was observed many times. In nucleotides, the CDR3 is TGCAGTGCTAGTAGCGGTCCTACCAGCTACGAGCAGTACTTC. It specifies CSASSGPTSYEQYF. The chain joins TRBV20-1 to TRBJ2-7; D is perhaps TRBD2 (6 bases). V shed 3 bases and J shed 3 bases, with 15 bases lying between them. The CDR3 contains 14 residues. Per germline, CDR1 DFQATT and CDR2 SNEGSKA (reference sequence).

At least ten counts were recorded for this clonotype. The chain is built from TRBV28 and TRBJ2-4; D not resolved. The CDR3 is made up of 13 amino acids. The V gene's germline CDR1 is MDHEN and CDR2 SYDVKM. Trimming took off 7 bases at V and 0 bases at J, with 7 bases between the two ends. CDR3 residues: CASKVGAKNIQYF. The CDR3 nucleotides read TGTGCCAGCAAGGTGGGAGCCAAAAACATTCAGTACTTC. Using reference TRBV28 and TRBJ2-4 for the parts outside the CDR3, the full variable domain is DVKVTQSSRYLVKRTGEKVFLECVQDMDHENMFWYRQDPGLGLRLIYFSYDVKMKEKGDIPEGYSVSREKKERFSLILESASTNQTSMYLCASKVGAKNIQYFGAGTRLSVL.

This clonotype was seen ten or more times. V usage is TRBV19 and J usage is TRBJ1-6; D remains ambiguous. The V gene lost 6 bases and the J gene lost 7 bases, with 13 bases spanning the gap. The germline V gene encodes CDR1 LNHDA and CDR2 SQIVND (reference sequence). CDR3 length: 14 amino acids. The CDR3 loop reads CASRASWTNSPLHF. In DNA form, the CDR3 reads TGTGCCAGTAGAGCCTCCTGGACCAATTCACCCCTCCACTTT. The whole variable domain, filled in from reference TRBV19 and TRBJ1-6, reads DGGITQSPKYLFRKEGQNVTLSCEQNLNHDAMYWYRQDPGQGLRLIYYSQIVNDFQKGDIAEGYSVSREKKESFPLTVTSAQKNPTAFYLCASRASWTNSPLHFGNGTRLTVT.

A few counts support this clonotype. V is TRBV7-2 and J is TRBJ2-5, with 9 positions matching TRBD2. CDR1 SGHTA and CDR2 FQGNSA come from the germline V gene. The CDR3 totals 16 residues. The V and J ends lost 1 base and 4 bases, in that order; junction bases with no gene match: 7. The CDR3 nucleotides read TGTGCCAGCAGCTTAGAGCCCAGCGGGGGGCGAGAGACCCAGTACTTC. The encoded protein is CASSLEPSGGRETQYF.

The sample holds a few counts of this clonotype. J is TRBJ2-1 and V is TRBV20-1; possibly TRBD2 for D (5 bases). V was clipped by 5 bases and J by 9 bases, with 11 bases between them. This CDR3 has 11 amino acids. Germline V gene lookup returns CDR1 DFQATT and CDR2 SNEGSKA (reference sequence). CDR3 DNA: TGCAGTGCTTGGACTCTCGGTGAGCAGTTCTTC. It specifies CSAWTLGEQFF.